This record looks at one TCR beta chain sequence and its context. These data are taken from a study of blood T cell repertoires in COVID-19. The wider study: Material from acute and convalescent COVID-19 was sourced from the United States, Italy and Spain. From T cells, B-cell-depleted T cells, or PBMCs came the material, which was cDNA or gDNA.

In the original processing: Reference gene primers were amplified, and this amplification served to estimate nucleated cell counts. The assay was immunoSEQ multiplex PCR, and TCRdb's table has in-frame clones only and misses some. D and trimming come from the DNA, and the V and J calls and clone size come from that table. The sample has 300,000 to 400,000 clones; approximately 86% are singletons. CDR1 is SGHTA, CDR2 FQGNSA, per germline. The CDR3 is 15 residues long. The ends lost 1 base at V and 2 bases at J; junction bases unmatched: 2. This chain connects TRBV7-2 to TRBJ1-2; TRBD1 matches 9 bases. Sequencing was performed on PBMCs or T cells enriched from blood (not recorded which). The receptor comes from a woman between 35 and 50 years old with acute COVID-19. CDR3: CASSLGDRVNYGYTF. The CDR3 DNA reads as TGTGCCAGCAGCTTAGGGGACAGGGTAAACTATGGCTACACCTTC. The complete variable domain, with remaining parts taken from reference TRBV7-2 and TRBJ1-2, reads GAGVSQSPSNKVTEKGKDVELRCDPISGHTALYWYRQSLGQGLEFLIYFQGNSAPDKSGLPSDRFSAERTGGSVSTLTIQRTQQEDSAVYLCASSLGDRVNYGYTFGSGTRLTVV.